This passage covers 27 T cell receptor beta chains from one sample sequenced in a study of identical twins. A single record per CDR3 protein comes from TCRdb applying MiXCR to the 5' RACE reads. The sample holds approximately 300,000 distinct CDR3 sequences, roughly 9.8% seen once. In addition, the sample was reused for a study of yellow fever vaccine responses in identical twins.

The sequencing sample was made of CD8+ T cells sorted from blood. These receptors all stem from a woman aged 18-35 years in good health.

The table lists this clonotype with many counts. This chain joins TRBV6-5 and TRBJ1-5; D gene unclear. There are 15 residues in the CDR3. Trimming cost V 2 bases and J 6 bases, with 14 bases left between them. Per germline, CDR1 MNHEY and CDR2 SVGAGI. CDR3 in amino acids: CASSYIAGPGQPQHF. The CDR3 coding sequence is TGTGCCAGCAGTTACATTGCAGGCCCCGGTCAGCCCCAGCATTTT.

This clonotype has more than one count but fewer than ten. This chain links TRBV20-1 with TRBJ2-7, with D possibly being TRBD2 (5 bases). CDR1 is DFQATT and CDR2 is SNEGSKA in the germline V gene (reference sequence). The CDR3 sequence is 12 residues long. Trimming pared 1 base from V and 3 bases from J, leaving 7 bases between. CDR3 sequence reads: CSARGAGYEQYF. The DNA of the CDR3 is TGCAGTGCTAGAGGGGCGGGCTACGAGCAGTACTTC.

The sample holds many counts of this clonotype. The chain links TRBV6-4 to TRBJ2-1; TRBD2 aligns across 11 bases. V shed 3 bases, J shed 6 bases, and the junction held 7 bases outside the gene matches. Germline CDR1 MRHNA, CDR2 SNTAGT. This CDR3 comprises 16 residues. CDR3 loop: CASSELAGAGSNEQFF. CDR3 DNA: TGTGCCAGCAGTGAACTAGCGGGGGCAGGATCCAATGAGCAGTTCTTC.

This clonotype has only one observation. The V and J genes are TRBV4-1 and TRBJ2-1; either TRBD1 or TRBD2 may fit D (5 bases each). The CDR3 has 19 amino acids. Germline V CDR1 and CDR2: MGHRA, YSYEKL. V was trimmed by 0 bases and J by 0 bases, leaving 18 bases between them. The CDR3 DNA follows: TGCGCCAGCAGCCAAGATCAACTATTAGGGGAGAGCTCCTACAATGAGCAGTTCTTC. This codes for CASSQDQLLGESSYNEQFF.

At least ten counts were recorded for this clonotype. The J gene is TRBJ2-7, the V gene TRBV13, with D uncertain. The V and J ends lost 5 bases and 0 bases respectively, with 8 bases between them. The CDR3 runs 13 residues. The germline V gene has CDR1 PRHDT and CDR2 FYEKMQ (reference sequence). The CDR3 reads CASSPANSYEQYF. CDR3 sequence (DNA): TGTGCCAGCAGCCCAGCAAACTCCTACGAGCAGTACTTC.

This clonotype was detected a few times. The rearrangement uses TRBV7-8 and TRBJ2-7; D is unclear. This CDR3 contains 16 residues. Germline loops: CDR1 SGHVS, CDR2 FQNEAQ. Trimming took off 1 base at V and 0 bases at J, with 13 bases between the two ends. CDR3 protein: CASSLGGGGISYEQYF. The CDR3 nucleotides read TGTGCCAGCAGCTTAGGCGGTGGCGGAATCTCCTACGAGCAGTACTTC.

This rearrangement joins TRBV9 to TRBJ2-1; 7 bases agree with TRBD2. V trimming: 0 bases; J trimming: 4 bases; junction bases outside the gene matches: 4. CDR1 SGDLS and CDR2 YYNGEE come from the germline V gene. The CDR3 has 15 residues. CDR3 amino acids: CASSVDLAEYNEQFF. DNA of the CDR3: TGTGCCAGCAGCGTAGATCTAGCGGAGTACAATGAGCAGTTCTTC.

This clonotype was detected only a few times. V gene TRBV20-1 combines with J gene TRBJ2-7; 9 nucleotides match TRBD2. The V gene end was trimmed by 6 bases and the J gene end by 7 bases; junction bases not matched to a gene: 10. Germline V CDR1 and CDR2: DFQATT, SNEGSKA (reference sequence). The CDR3 loop spans 13 amino acids. The DNA for the CDR3 is TGCAGTGCCCGGGGTAGCGGGAGTGCAGAGCAGTACTTC. The encoded protein is CSARGSGSAEQYF.

This clonotype was seen only a few times. V gene TRBV7-9 combines with J gene TRBJ2-7, with a tentative D call TRBD2 (7 bases). The CDR3 loop spans 17 amino acids. The germline CDR1 and CDR2 sequences are SEHNR and FQNEAQ (reference sequence). With 1 base removed from V and 1 base from J, the gap between germline ends came to 17 bases. This CDR3 is CASSLVRGGGQSYEQYF. The CDR3 DNA is TGTGCCAGCAGCTTAGTACGTGGGGGGGGACAATCCTACGAGCAGTACTTC.

This clonotype was detected ten times or more. CDR3 bases: TGTGCCAGCAGCAACACGGACAGTCACAATGAGCAGTTCTTC. Protein product: CASSNTDSHNEQFF. The V and J genes are TRBV7-9 and TRBJ2-1; the D gene is possibly TRBD1 (6 bases). The CDR3 is made up of 14 amino acids. Germline assignment: CDR1 SEHNR and CDR2 FQNEAQ (reference sequence). V dropped 5 bases and J dropped 5 bases, with 13 bases sitting between them.

This clonotype turned up a few times. V gene TRBV6-5 combines with J gene TRBJ2-1; weak D call: TRBD1 (5 bases). This CDR3 is built from 14 residues. The germline gives CDR1 MNHEY, CDR2 SVGAGI. Trimming pared 2 bases from V and 4 bases from J, leaving 9 bases between. The CDR3 bases are TGTGCCAGCAGTTACACAAACAGGTACAATGAGCAGTTCTTC. This codes for CASSYTNRYNEQFF.

V and J are TRBV20-1 and TRBJ2-7; the match to TRBD2 covers 9 bases. Unmatched junction bases numbered 11, after V lost 8 bases and J lost 0 bases. The CDR3 runs to 15 residues. CDR1 and CDR2 from the germline V gene are DFQATT and SNEGSKA (reference sequence). The CDR3, as DNA: TGCAGTTATTCACCGACTAGCGGAACCTCCTACGAGCAGTACTTC. This translates into CSYSPTSGTSYEQYF.

This chain joins TRBV20-1 and TRBJ2-5; D is possibly TRBD2 (6 bases). V lost 8 bases to trimming and J lost 2 bases, with 15 bases between them. The CDR3 totals 13 residues. The germline V gene encodes CDR1 DFQATT and CDR2 SNEGSKA (reference sequence). CDR3 loop: CSTGTGTQETQYF. In DNA, the CDR3 is TGCAGTACAGGAACCGGGACTCAAGAGACCCAGTACTTC.

This clonotype was seen only a few times. The gene calls are TRBV11-2 and TRBJ2-2, with 15 bases aligning to TRBD2. Germline CDR1 and CDR2: SGHAT and FQNNGV. This CDR3 comprises 18 residues. The ends lost 4 bases at V and 3 bases at J; junction bases unmatched: 6. CDR3 loop: CASSSGLAGGRDTGELFF. The CDR3 region has the DNA TGTGCCAGCAGCTCCGGACTAGCGGGGGGGCGCGACACCGGGGAGCTGTTTTTT.

The V gene is TRBV7-9, the J gene TRBJ1-1, with unresolved D. Germline V gene lookup returns CDR1 SEHNR and CDR2 FQNEAQ (reference sequence). This CDR3 has 13 residues. V was shortened by 4 bases and J by 1 base, with 7 bases between the two germline ends. CDR3 nucleotide sequence: TGTGCCAGCAGCTCACCTCAGAACACTGAAGCTTTCTTT. This sequence encodes CASSSPQNTEAFF.

V usage is TRBV27 and J usage is TRBJ1-6; 7 bases line up with TRBD1. This CDR3 has 14 residues. Germline lookup yields CDR1 MNHEY and CDR2 SMNVEV (reference sequence). The J segment lost 10 bases and the V segment lost 2 bases, leaving 5 bases of the junction unmatched. The CDR3 DNA sequence: TGTGCCAGCAGTTTACCCGGGGACAGATCACCCCTCCACTTT. Encoded protein: CASSLPGDRSPLHF.

There are a few counts of this clonotype. V gene TRBV12-3 or TRBV12-4 combines with J gene TRBJ2-5; 9 bases are a match to TRBD2. The junction had 10 bases not matched to a gene; V was cut back by 3 bases and J by 2 bases. The CDR3 spans 17 residues. The CDR3 DNA reads as TGTGCCAGCAGTTTTGTAGGTAGCGGGAGAGGGCAAGAGACCCAGTACTTC. This encodes CASSFVGSGRGQETQYF.

The chain uses TRBV6-4 and TRBJ2-1; 12 bases align to TRBD2. The CDR3 sequence is 19 residues long. J gave up 0 bases and V 2 bases, and 8 bases lay outside the gene matches. Germline CDR1 MRHNA, CDR2 SNTAGT. The CDR3 DNA sequence: TGTGCCAGCAGTGACGGACTAGCGGGATGGACAAGCTCCTACAATGAGCAGTTCTTC. The encoded protein is CASSDGLAGWTSSYNEQFF.

The V call is TRBV6-2 or TRBV6-3, the J call TRBJ2-7; a weak D match, TRBD2 (6 bases). Deletions cut 0 bases from V and 5 bases from J, with 14 bases between. The CDR3 totals 15 residues. The germline V gene encodes CDR1 MNHEY and CDR2 SVGEGT. CDR3 coding DNA: TGTGCCAGCAGTTACTCCGGAGGGAGGACCAACGAGCAGTACTTC. Amino acids: CASSYSGGRTNEQYF.

The table lists this clonotype with a few counts. This chain joins TRBV29-1 and TRBJ2-3; 11 nucleotides line up with TRBD2. J gave up 4 bases and V 2 bases, and 5 bases lay outside the gene matches. The CDR3 loop spans 15 amino acids. In germline, CDR1 is SQVTM, CDR2 ANQGSEA. The DNA of the CDR3 is TGCAGCGTTGAATTCTCTAGCGGGAGGCCAGATACGCAGTATTTT. It codes for CSVEFSSGRPDTQYF.

The chain recombines TRBV11-1 with TRBJ2-1; TRBD2 agrees at 11 bases. Germline-derived CDR1 and CDR2 are SGHAT and FQDESV (reference sequence). Unmatched junction bases numbered 10, after V lost 2 bases and J lost 1 base. The CDR3 covers 19 residues. CDR3 loop: CASSLPWASGRRSYNEQFF. CDR3 nucleotide sequence: TGTGCCAGCAGCTTACCCTGGGCTAGCGGGAGGAGGTCCTACAATGAGCAGTTCTTC.

The chain joins TRBV13 to TRBJ1-1, with D hard to call. Germline values: CDR1 PRHDT, CDR2 FYEKMQ (reference sequence). The CDR3 sequence is 14 residues long. V lost 5 bases and J 4 bases, leaving 14 bases between the germline ends. The CDR3 region has the DNA TGTGCCAGCAGCCCCCCGGCAATAGGCACTGAAGCTTTCTTT. Its protein product is CASSPPAIGTEAFF. Looking up the rest from reference TRBV13 and TRBJ1-1 gives the full variable domain: AAGVIQSPRHLIKEKRETATLKCYPIPRHDTVYWYQQGPGQDPQFLISFYEKMQSDKGSIPDRFSAQQFSDYHSELNMSSLELGDSALYFCASSPPAIGTEAFFGQGTRLTVV.

The rearrangement links TRBV7-9 to TRBJ2-7, with 11 nucleotides matching TRBD2. J was trimmed by 7 bases and V by 1 base; bases with no gene match: 6. The germline V gene has CDR1 SEHNR and CDR2 FQNEAQ (reference sequence). The CDR3 is 15 residues long. For the CDR3, the DNA is TGTGCCAGCAGCTTAGGTCTAGCGGGAGGCCTGGAGCAGTACTTC. Its translation is CASSLGLAGGLEQYF.

This clonotype occurred many times. The chain carries TRBV3-1 and TRBJ2-3, with 7 positions matching TRBD2. Per germline, CDR1 LGHDT and CDR2 YNNKEL (reference sequence). The CDR3 sequence is 15 residues long. V gave up 0 bases and J gave up 9 bases; unmatched junction bases: 9. The DNA of the CDR3 is TGTGCCAGCAGCCAAGATCTTTGGGGCGGGGGAACGCAGTATTTT. Protein product: CASSQDLWGGGTQYF.

This clonotype has a count of ten or more. The chain employs TRBV6-5 and TRBJ2-2; D is undetermined. Germline loops: CDR1 MNHEY, CDR2 SVGAGI. Deletions cut 0 bases from V and 5 bases from J, with 4 bases between. This CDR3 is 13 amino acids long. The CDR3 loop is CASSYSRTGELFF. As DNA, the CDR3 is TGTGCCAGCAGTTACTCGAGGACCGGGGAGCTGTTTTTT.

This chain joins TRBV13 and TRBJ1-6; the D gene is possibly TRBD1 (6 bases). CDR3 length: 13 residues. From germline, CDR1 is PRHDT and CDR2 FYEKMQ (reference sequence). Trimming pared 2 bases from V and 13 bases from J, leaving 12 bases between. The CDR3 DNA reads as TGTGCCAGCAGCTTACCAGGGGTCGGTCCCCTCCACTTT. Amino acid sequence: CASSLPGVGPLHF.

A few counts support this clonotype. The V gene is TRBV6-1, the J gene TRBJ1-1; possibly TRBD1 for D (6 bases). The germline V gene encodes CDR1 MNHNS and CDR2 SASEGT. The CDR3 consists of 14 residues. The V gene lost 4 bases and the J gene lost 2 bases, with 11 bases spanning the gap. The CDR3 sequence: CASSGQAINTEAFF. CDR3 DNA: TGTGCCAGCAGTGGACAGGCTATCAACACTGAAGCTTTCTTT.